The 23 T cell receptor beta chains listed next were all sequenced from one sample in a study of T cell repertoires in cytomegalovirus infection. TCRdb re-derived calls from the reads in MiXCR, one entry per CDR3 protein. Among 200,000 to 300,000 distinct CDR3 sequences listed, roughly 13% were seen once. Material for sequencing was PBMCs. The origin of the receptors is a human donor in good health (CMV status not recorded). Some clones in this sample may be carry-over from other donors' samples.

This clonotype was recorded many times. The chain has TRBV11-2 and TRBJ2-1; 8 bases are shared with TRBD1. The CDR3 sequence is 21 residues long. Germline values: CDR1 SGHAT, CDR2 FQNNGV. V dropped 4 bases and J dropped 6; count of bases not matched to a gene: 26. The CDR3 coding sequence is TGTGCCAGCAGCTCAACTGCCGGGACAGGTATCAATAGAGGCTGGAGCAATGAGCAGTTCTTC. Encoded protein: CASSSTAGTGINRGWSNEQFF.

This clonotype was observed many times. The chain combines TRBV11-2 with TRBJ1-1, with 10 bases identical to TRBD1. Trimming cost V 5 bases and J 3 bases; bases outside gene matches: 6. CDR1 and CDR2 (germline): SGHAT, FQNNGV. The CDR3 runs to 15 residues. CDR3 protein: CASSQMGQGYTEAFF. CDR3 coding DNA: TGTGCCAGCAGCCAAATGGGACAGGGGTACACTGAAGCTTTCTTT.

In this sample, this clonotype turned up many times. The genes are TRBV7-2 and TRBJ2-7, with D unclear. This CDR3 is built from 13 residues. V dropped 0 bases and J dropped 5 bases, with 8 bases sitting between them. Germline V lookup: CDR1 SGHTA, CDR2 FQGNSA. The CDR3 sequence: CASSLAGIHEQYF. The CDR3 DNA follows: TGTGCCAGCAGCTTAGCAGGAATACACGAGCAGTACTTC.

The rearrangement links TRBV10-3 to TRBJ1-6, with no clear D. V lost 0 bases to trimming and J lost 0 bases, with 6 bases between them. Germline V gene lookup returns CDR1 ENHRY and CDR2 SYGVKD. CDR3 length: 16 amino acids. This CDR3 reads CAISESSSSYNSPLHF. Written as DNA, the CDR3 is TGTGCCATCAGTGAGTCGAGTAGCTCCTATAATTCACCCCTCCACTTT.

This clonotype was seen more than once but under ten times. The chain carries TRBV20-1 and TRBJ2-3; 14 positions agree with TRBD2. Germline CDR1 is DFQATT and CDR2 is SNEGSKA (reference sequence). The V and J ends lost 5 bases and 5 bases, in that order; junction bases with no gene match: 9. This CDR3 has 16 amino acids. The CDR3 DNA follows: TGCAGTGCTCCGAAACCGGGACTAGCGGGAGTAGATACGCAGTATTTT. This gives the protein CSAPKPGLAGVDTQYF.

The table lists this clonotype with many counts. The chain joins TRBV7-2 to TRBJ1-2; 8 bases map to TRBD1. With 3 bases clipped from V and 7 bases from J, the junction kept 7 bases outside the gene matches. The length of the CDR3 is 14 residues. Germline V gene data show CDR1 as SGHTA and CDR2 as FQGNSA. Here the CDR3 DNA reads TGTGCCAGCAGCTTCCGGCAGGGGGCAATTGGCTACACCTTC. Encoded protein: CASSFRQGAIGYTF.

This clonotype occurred once. A much larger clone lies a single base off, so this may be a read error. The J gene is TRBJ2-6, the V gene TRBV28; D perhaps matches TRBD1 (5 bases). CDR1 is MDHEN and CDR2 is SYDVKM in the germline V gene. The CDR3 covers 15 residues. DNA for the CDR3: TGTGCCAGCACGGACATCATCTCTGGGGCCAACGTCCGGACTTTC. Translated, it gives CASTDIISGANVRTF.

The rearrangement links TRBV12-5 to TRBJ2-4; 7 bases are a match to TRBD2. Germline trimming cut 5 bases from V and 0 bases from J; bases unmatched to any gene: 4. Germline V gene lookup returns CDR1 LGHNT and CDR2 FRNRAP. The CDR3 length is 15 residues. CDR3 protein: CASGQAGLAKNIQYF. In DNA form, the CDR3 reads TGTGCTAGTGGTCAAGCGGGGCTAGCCAAAAACATTCAGTACTTC.

Note on this clonotype: A junction end diverges from the germline sequence, so it may reflect a read error. The chain has TRBV5-4 and TRBJ2-3, with D unclear. Germline assignment: CDR1 SGHNT and CDR2 YYREEE (reference sequence). This CDR3 has 16 amino acids. This CDR3 is CASSFEIGRTTVTQYF. In DNA form, the CDR3 reads TGTGCCAGCAGCTTCGAGATCGGGCGGACCACAGTTACGCAGTATTTT.

This clonotype was seen many times. This chain uses TRBV7-9 with TRBJ2-1; no clear D gene. CDR1 and CDR2 from the germline V gene are SEHNR and FQNEAQ (reference sequence). CDR3 length: 15 residues. Trimming took 5 bases from V and 5 from J, leaving 16 bases between them. Written as DNA, the CDR3 is TGTGCCAGCAGCCCCCGCGAGTGGCGTAACAATGAGCAGTTCTTC. Residues: CASSPREWRNNEQFF.

The chain links TRBV29-1 to TRBJ2-7; tentatively, D is TRBD1 (6 bases). V gave up 5 bases and J gave up 3 bases, with 14 bases separating them. The CDR3 has 13 amino acids. Germline V gene lookup returns CDR1 SQVTM and CDR2 ANQGSEA. The CDR3 is CSVLARGLYEQYF. CDR3 coding DNA: TGCAGCGTTTTAGCCAGGGGCCTCTACGAGCAGTACTTC.

The chain carries TRBV27 and TRBJ1-5; D unclear. Looked up from germline, CDR1 is MNHEY and CDR2 is SMNVEV (reference sequence). The CDR3 length is 13 residues. Trimming removed 6 bases at V and 5 bases at J, with 11 bases between. This CDR3 is CASRLTPDQPQHF. In nucleotides, the CDR3 is TGTGCCAGCAGGTTGACACCCGATCAGCCCCAGCATTTT.

This clonotype appeared a few times. The chain carries TRBV6-2 or TRBV6-3 and TRBJ2-1; 10 bases map to TRBD2. J gave up 4 bases and V 7 bases, and 10 bases lay outside the gene matches. This CDR3 contains 16 residues. The germline V gene has CDR1 MNHEY and CDR2 SVGEGT. CDR3 in DNA: TGTGCCAGCAAAGAGCGGGGGGGCGGTGGGTACAATGAGCAGTTCTTC. Translating it yields CASKERGGGGYNEQFF.

V usage is TRBV6-2 or TRBV6-3 and J usage is TRBJ1-2, with a tentative D call TRBD1 (6 bases). The CDR3 spans 13 residues. Germline V gene sequence: CDR1 MNHEY, CDR2 SVGEGT. V was pared by 11 bases and J by 1 base, with 14 bases between. The CDR3 sequence is CAHRDNSNYGYTF. CDR3 in DNA: TGTGCCCACCGGGACAATAGTAACTATGGCTACACCTTC.

The rearrangement links TRBV19 to TRBJ1-5; no clear D gene. Germline loops: CDR1 LNHDA, CDR2 SQIVND (reference sequence). This CDR3 is 13 amino acids long. V shed 6 bases and J shed 4 bases, with 10 bases lying between them. DNA for the CDR3: TGTGCCAGTAGAACGGGGTTGAATCAGCCCCAGCATTTT. It translates to CASRTGLNQPQHF.

This clonotype has a count of ten or more. The chain links TRBV7-2 to TRBJ2-3; weak D call: TRBD1 (6 bases). Per germline, CDR1 SGHTA and CDR2 FQGNSA. V was trimmed by 4 bases and J by 2 bases, leaving 19 bases between them. This CDR3 comprises 17 residues. The CDR3 loop is CASSYSRGDAATDTQYF. For the CDR3, the DNA is TGTGCCAGCAGCTATTCCAGGGGAGACGCAGCCACAGATACGCAGTATTTT. Filled out from reference TRBV7-2 and TRBJ2-3, the complete variable domain reads GAGVSQSPSNKVTEKGKDVELRCDPISGHTALYWYRQSLGQGLEFLIYFQGNSAPDKSGLPSDRFSAERTGGSVSTLTIQRTQQEDSAVYLCASSYSRGDAATDTQYFGPGTRLTVL.

This clonotype has a handful of counts. V gene TRBV28 combines with J gene TRBJ1-2; possible D gene TRBD1, 5 bases. CDR1 and CDR2 from the germline V gene are MDHEN and SYDVKM. V lost 6 bases, J lost 8 bases, and 19 bases lay in between. This CDR3 comprises 14 residues. CDR3 bases: TGTGCCAGCAGACTCCCGGGGGGAGCAGGGGGCTACACCTTC. This gives the protein CASRLPGGAGGYTF.

This clonotype occurred a few times. The CDR3 DNA reads TGTGCCACGGGGACAGGGGAAAAAACCGGGGAGCTGTTTTTT. Amino acid sequence: CATGTGEKTGELFF. The chain combines TRBV9 with TRBJ2-2, with 10 bases fitting TRBD1. Germline V lookup: CDR1 SGDLS, CDR2 YYNGEE. V lost 9 bases to trimming and J lost 5 bases; unmatched junction nucleotides: 7. CDR3 length: 14 amino acids.

V gene TRBV5-4 combines with J gene TRBJ2-3, with TRBD2 matching 9 bases. Germline-derived CDR1 and CDR2 are SGHNT and YYREEE (reference sequence). Trimming removed 4 bases from V and 6 bases from J; junction bases left unmatched: 6. There are 14 residues in the CDR3. This CDR3 reads CASSHAGGKDTQYF. In DNA form, the CDR3 reads TGTGCCAGCAGCCACGCGGGAGGGAAGGATACGCAGTATTTT.

The chain links TRBV7-8 to TRBJ1-1; 7 nucleotides align to TRBD1. The CDR3 is made up of 13 amino acids. Germline CDR1 is SGHVS and CDR2 is FQNEAQ. With 5 bases clipped from V and 3 bases from J, the junction kept 3 bases outside the gene matches. CDR3 amino acids: CASSLGTDTEAFF. In DNA form, the CDR3 reads TGTGCCAGCAGCCTGGGGACAGACACTGAAGCTTTCTTT.

This clonotype was seen only a few times. J is TRBJ2-1 and V is TRBV2; TRBD2 matches 13 bases. Germline values: CDR1 SNHLY, CDR2 FYNNEI. V was clipped by 6 bases and J by 16 bases; unmatched bases: 18. The CDR3 length is 16 residues. CDR3 nucleotides: TGTGCCAGCAGCGCTGGGACTAGCGGGATTATAACTTCCGACTTCTTC. Encoded protein: CASSAGTSGIITSDFF.

This clonotype was seen repeatedly, ten times or more. The chain couples TRBV6-1 to TRBJ2-1, with TRBD2 as a possible D gene (6 bases). V dropped 6 bases and J dropped 5 bases, with 14 bases sitting between them. The CDR3 runs 14 residues. CDR1 and CDR2 from the germline V gene are MNHNS and SASEGT. CDR3 residues: CASRWGESNNEQFF. In DNA, the CDR3 is TGTGCCAGCAGGTGGGGGGAGTCCAACAATGAGCAGTTCTTC.

This clonotype came up many times. This chain joins TRBV2 and TRBJ1-2; D unclear. This CDR3 has 14 residues. The germline CDR1 and CDR2 sequences are SNHLY and FYNNEI. V lost 6 bases and J 4 bases, leaving 15 bases between the germline ends. CDR3 sequence: CASSERGPSYGYTF. CDR3 sequence (DNA): TGTGCCAGCAGCGAACGAGGCCCCAGCTATGGCTACACCTTC.